The present TCR beta chain was sequenced within a study of T cells in localized non-small cell lung cancer. The repertoire was sequenced with immunoSEQ multiplex PCR; TCRdb's copy has only in-frame clones and lacks some. The data hold approximately 15,000 clones, with more than 80% observed a single time. The sequence was obtained from an older female donor with stage I squamous cell lung carcinoma. Source: peripheral blood, taken before any cancer treatment.

CDR3 coding DNA: TGCGCCAGCAGCTTACGAGGGGGCTCTAACTATGGCTACACCTTC. Translated: CASSLRGGSNYGYTF. The V and J genes are TRBV5-1 and TRBJ1-2; 7 positions agree with TRBD1. CDR3 size: 15 residues. V trimming: 2 bases; J trimming: 0 bases; junction bases outside the gene matches: 4. The germline V gene has CDR1 SGHRS and CDR2 YFSETQ.